The 20 T cell receptor beta chains reported below all come from one sample, sequenced in a study of T cell responses to AZD1222 COVID-19 vaccine. The assay was immunoSEQ multiplex PCR, and TCRdb's table has in-frame clones only and misses some. The sample holds 120,000 or so clones, 88% seen once. The sequences come from peripheral blood, collected on day 0 of AZD1222 vaccination. The receptors here all came from an adult in good health.

V gene TRBV2 combines with J gene TRBJ1-2; 8 bases align to TRBD1. The CDR3 sequence is 15 residues long. V lost 7 bases, J lost 6 bases, and 13 bases stayed unmatched. CDR1 SNHLY and CDR2 FYNNEI come from the germline V gene. The CDR3 loop reads CASTRDRFLDHGYTF. The CDR3 DNA follows: TGTGCCAGCACCCGGGACAGGTTCTTGGACCATGGCTACACCTTC.

The chain carries TRBV5-1 and TRBJ2-2; TRBD1 matches at 9 bases. This CDR3 is built from 16 residues. Germline V gene sequence: CDR1 SGHRS, CDR2 YFSETQ. The J segment lost 2 bases and the V segment lost 0 bases, leaving 2 bases of the junction unmatched. DNA for the CDR3: TGCGCCAGCAGCTTGGGGGGACAGGGTAACACCGGGGAGCTGTTTTTT. Its translation is CASSLGGQGNTGELFF.

This clone has just one count. This sequence joins TRBV18 and TRBJ2-3, with D possibly being TRBD2 (5 bases). The CDR3 loop spans 12 amino acids. Trimming pared 6 bases from V and 5 bases from J, leaving 9 bases between. The germline CDR1 and CDR2 sequences are KGHSH and LQKENI. As DNA, the CDR3 is TGTGCCAGCTCCCTCGCGGGAGATACGCAGTATTTT. Amino acids: CASSLAGDTQYF. The whole variable domain, remainder taken from reference TRBV18 and TRBJ2-3, is NAGVMQNPRHLVRRRGQEARLRCSPMKGHSHVYWYRQLPEEGLKFMVYLQKENIIDESGMPKERFSAEFPKEGPSILRIQQVVRGDSAAYFCASSLAGDTQYFGPGTRLTVL.

The rearrangement uses TRBV7-8 and TRBJ1-1; tentatively, D is TRBD1 (5 bases). Deletions cut 1 base from V and 2 bases from J, with 8 bases between. The CDR3 has 14 residues. Germline values: CDR1 SGHVS, CDR2 FQNEAQ. The CDR3: CASSLGGANTEAFF. CDR3 DNA: TGTGCCAGCAGCTTAGGAGGGGCAAACACTGAAGCTTTCTTT.

The chain combines TRBV7-9 with TRBJ1-2, with D unclear. Germline CDR1 is SEHNR and CDR2 is FQNEAQ (reference sequence). Trimming stripped 5 bases from V and 8 bases from J, with 9 bases between. The CDR3 extends over 11 amino acids. CDR3 protein: CASSPTEGYTF. CDR3 DNA sequence: TGTGCCAGCAGCCCGACGGAGGGCTACACCTTC.

The chain has TRBV6-5 and TRBJ1-1; D is ambiguous. Trimming shortened V by 2 bases and J by 1 base, and 5 bases separated the two germline ends. CDR3 length: 13 residues. The V gene's germline CDR1 is MNHEY and CDR2 SVGAGI. CDR3 nucleotide sequence: TGTGCCAGCAGTTACGGGCAGAACACTGAAGCTTTCTTT. Amino acids: CASSYGQNTEAFF.

The chain links TRBV6-5 to TRBJ2-1, with D tentatively TRBD1 (7 bases). The CDR3 is 13 residues long. Deletions cut 8 bases from V and 6 bases from J, with 14 bases between. Germline CDR1 reads MNHEY; CDR2 reads SVGAGI. The CDR3 DNA is TGTGCCAGCGGGGCGGGACAGTTCAATGAGCAGTTCTTC. It yields the protein CASGAGQFNEQFF.

The chain joins TRBV7-8 to TRBJ1-2; D is perhaps TRBD1 (6 bases). The CDR3 is 14 amino acids. Germline V gives CDR1 SGHVS, CDR2 FQNEAQ. With 0 bases removed from V and 7 bases from J, the gap between germline ends came to 12 bases. The CDR3 DNA reads TGTGCCAGCAGCTTAGCGGGGCAGGGGTTTGGCTACACCTTC. Amino acid sequence: CASSLAGQGFGYTF. Drawing the rest from reference TRBV7-8 and TRBJ1-2, the complete variable domain is GAGVSQSPRYKVAKRGQDVALRCDPISGHVSLFWYQQALGQGPEFLTYFQNEAQLDKSGLPSDRFFAERPEGSVSTLKIQRTQQEDSAVYLCASSLAGQGFGYTFGSGTRLTVV.

The rearrangement links TRBV5-1 to TRBJ1-1, with D hard to call. V shed 8 bases and J shed 0 bases, with 11 bases lying between them. This CDR3 is 13 amino acids long. Germline CDR1 SGHRS, CDR2 YFSETQ. DNA for the CDR3: TGCGCCAGTAAGGGAGATATGAACACTGAAGCTTTCTTT. This translates into CASKGDMNTEAFF.

The count of this clone is one. V usage is TRBV4-2 and J usage is TRBJ1-6; D is undetermined. The CDR3 has 14 amino acids. In germline, CDR1 is LGHNA, CDR2 YNFKEQ. The V and J ends lost 1 base and 8 bases respectively, with 9 bases between them. CDR3 nucleotides: TGTGCCAGCAGCCAAGCCCTGGAACATTCACCCCTCCACTTT. Translated, it gives CASSQALEHSPLHF.

V is TRBV7-8 and J is TRBJ1-2; D is unclear. The CDR3 consists of 12 residues. CDR1 and CDR2 from the germline V gene are SGHVS and FQNEAQ. Trimming took 1 base from V and 5 from J, leaving 5 bases between them. In DNA form, the CDR3 reads TGTGCCAGCAGCTTAGGGGGATATGGCTACACCTTC. Amino acids: CASSLGGYGYTF.

This sequence joins TRBV19 and TRBJ2-7; D is perhaps TRBD1 (7 bases). Trimming left V 3 bases short and J 4 bases short, with 19 bases between. There are 16 residues in the CDR3. The germline V gene encodes CDR1 LNHDA and CDR2 SQIVND (reference sequence). CDR3 residues: CASSIKAGTDPYEQYF. The CDR3 DNA reads TGTGCCAGTAGTATTAAGGCGGGGACAGACCCTTACGAGCAGTACTTC.

The sample holds one count of this clone. This chain connects TRBV7-6 to TRBJ2-3; D perhaps matches TRBD2 (6 bases). CDR1 is SGHVS, CDR2 FNYEAQ, per germline. CDR3 length: 18 residues. With 6 bases removed from V and 2 bases from J, the gap between germline ends came to 24 bases. CDR3 coding DNA: TGTGCCAGCAGGGGGAATCCCGCCGGCGCGGGGATCACAGATACGCAGTATTTT. Amino acids: CASRGNPAGAGITDTQYF.

This clone was counted once. This chain connects TRBV19 to TRBJ1-1; TRBD1 matches at 7 bases. The length of the CDR3 is 17 residues. In germline, CDR1 is LNHDA, CDR2 SQIVND (reference sequence). V was clipped by 2 bases and J by 3 bases; unmatched bases: 12. Here the CDR3 reads CASSITGAQMIHTEAFF. CDR3 DNA: TGTGCCAGTAGTATAACAGGGGCCCAGATGATACACACTGAAGCTTTCTTT. Variable domain in full (rest from reference TRBV19 and TRBJ1-1): DGGITQSPKYLFRKEGQNVTLSCEQNLNHDAMYWYRQDPGQGLRLIYYSQIVNDFQKGDIAEGYSVSREKKESFPLTVTSAQKNPTAFYLCASSITGAQMIHTEAFFGQGTRLTVV.

The genes are TRBV4-1 and TRBJ1-1; 9 positions match TRBD1. The germline gives CDR1 MGHRA, CDR2 YSYEKL. Losses at the gene ends were 3 bases for V and 6 bases for J; bases not matched to a gene: 5. This CDR3 comprises 14 residues. The CDR3: CASSQGQGLAEAFF. CDR3 coding DNA: TGCGCCAGCAGCCAGGGACAGGGCTTGGCTGAAGCTTTCTTT.

V is TRBV7-2 and J is TRBJ2-2; D is perhaps TRBD1 or TRBD2 (5 bases each). Germline loops: CDR1 SGHTA, CDR2 FQGNSA. V was cut by 1 base and J by 2 bases, with 8 bases left in between. This CDR3 spans 15 amino acids. The DNA for the CDR3 is TGTGCCAGCAGCTTAGGGGGGATAAACACCGGGGAGCTGTTTTTT. This codes for CASSLGGINTGELFF.

V and J are TRBV10-3 and TRBJ1-4; D not resolved. The CDR3 runs 13 residues. V was shortened by 8 bases and J by 10 bases, with 17 bases between the two germline ends. CDR1 is ENHRY, CDR2 SYGVKD, per germline. CDR3 sequence: CAIGQDEKAKLFF. CDR3 DNA sequence: TGTGCCATCGGCCAGGACGAAAAGGCAAAACTGTTTTTT.

The rearrangement links TRBV10-1 to TRBJ2-3, with D hard to call. V shed 9 bases and J shed 3 bases, with 10 bases lying between them. Germline V gene data show CDR1 as WNHNN and CDR2 as SYGVQD (reference sequence). The CDR3 sequence is 12 residues long. The CDR3 loop is CASSATTDTQYF. The CDR3 bases are TGCGCCAGTTCCGCCACGACAGATACGCAGTATTTT.

The V gene is TRBV12-3 or TRBV12-4, the J gene TRBJ1-1; D unclear. V dropped 5 bases and J dropped 4 bases, with 11 bases sitting between them. The CDR3 has 13 residues. The CDR3 bases are TGTGCCAGCAGTCTCTACCAGAGCACTGAAGCTTTCTTT. Protein: CASSLYQSTEAFF.

V usage is TRBV10-2 and J usage is TRBJ1-2; a possible D gene is TRBD1 (6 bases). The CDR3 extends over 14 amino acids. Germline CDR1 and CDR2: WSHSY and SAAADI. V lost 4 bases to trimming and J lost 5 bases, with 14 bases between them. In nucleotides, the CDR3 is TGCGCCAGCAGTGGACCCCTAACAGGGTATGGCTACACCTTC. Translating gives CASSGPLTGYGYTF.